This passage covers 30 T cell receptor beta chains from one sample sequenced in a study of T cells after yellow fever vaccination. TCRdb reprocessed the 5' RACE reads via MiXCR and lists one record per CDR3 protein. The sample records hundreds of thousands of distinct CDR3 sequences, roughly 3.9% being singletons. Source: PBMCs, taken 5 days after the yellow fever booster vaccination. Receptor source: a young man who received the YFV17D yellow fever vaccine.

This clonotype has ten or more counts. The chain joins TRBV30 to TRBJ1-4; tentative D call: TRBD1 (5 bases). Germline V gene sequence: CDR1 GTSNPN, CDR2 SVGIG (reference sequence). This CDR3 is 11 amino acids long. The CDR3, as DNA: TGTGCTCACCTGGGACGGGAAAAACTGTTTTTT. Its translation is CAHLGREKLFF. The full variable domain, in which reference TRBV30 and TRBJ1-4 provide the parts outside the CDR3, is SQTIHQWPATLVQPVGSPLSLECTVEGTSNPNLYWYRQAAGRGLQLLFYSVGIGQISSEVPQNLSASRPQDRQFILSSKKLLLSDSGFYLCAHLGREKLFFGSGTQLSVL.

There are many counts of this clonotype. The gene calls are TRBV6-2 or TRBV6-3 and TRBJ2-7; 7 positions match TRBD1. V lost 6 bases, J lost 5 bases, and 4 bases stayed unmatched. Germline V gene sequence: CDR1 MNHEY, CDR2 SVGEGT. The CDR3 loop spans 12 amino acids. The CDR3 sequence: CASSSDRDEQYV. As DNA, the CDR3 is TGTGCCAGCAGCTCCGACAGGGACGAGCAGTACGTC.

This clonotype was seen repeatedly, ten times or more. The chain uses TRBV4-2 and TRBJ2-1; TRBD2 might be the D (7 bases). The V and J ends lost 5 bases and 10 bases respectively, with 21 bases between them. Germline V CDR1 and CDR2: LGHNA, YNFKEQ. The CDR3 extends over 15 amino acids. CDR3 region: CASSLTGGGFIEQFF. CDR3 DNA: TGTGCCAGCAGCTTGACGGGGGGCGGGTTTATCGAGCAGTTCTTC.

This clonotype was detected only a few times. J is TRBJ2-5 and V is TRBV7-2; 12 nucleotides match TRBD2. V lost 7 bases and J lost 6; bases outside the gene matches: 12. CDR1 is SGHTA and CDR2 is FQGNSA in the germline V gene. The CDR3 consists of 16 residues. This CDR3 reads CASTLEASGGAKTQYF. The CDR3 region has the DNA TGTGCCAGCACTTTAGAGGCTAGCGGGGGGGCAAAGACCCAGTACTTC.

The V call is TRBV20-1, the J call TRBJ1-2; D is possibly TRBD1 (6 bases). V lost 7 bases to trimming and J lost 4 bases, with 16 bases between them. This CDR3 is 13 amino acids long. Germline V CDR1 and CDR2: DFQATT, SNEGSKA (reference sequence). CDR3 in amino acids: CSVGAGVVYGYTF. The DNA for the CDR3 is TGCAGTGTTGGGGCAGGGGTAGTCTATGGCTACACCTTC.

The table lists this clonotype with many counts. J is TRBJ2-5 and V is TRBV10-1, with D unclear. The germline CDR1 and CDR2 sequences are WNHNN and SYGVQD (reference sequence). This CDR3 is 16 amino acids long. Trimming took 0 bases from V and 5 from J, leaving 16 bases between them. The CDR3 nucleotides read TGCGCCAGCAGTGAGTCGGGCAGCCTTGGTCGGGAGACCCAGTACTTC. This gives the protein CASSESGSLGRETQYF.

The chain's CDR3 is CASSFQGHNEKLFF. For the CDR3, the DNA is TGCGCCAGCAGCTTCCAGGGCCATAATGAAAAACTGTTTTTT. V is TRBV5-1 and J is TRBJ1-4; TRBD1 might be the D (5 bases). Germline V lookup: CDR1 SGHRS, CDR2 YFSETQ. V was pared by 2 bases and J by 4 bases, with 9 bases between. CDR3 length: 14 amino acids. The full variable domain, in which reference TRBV5-1 and TRBJ1-4 provide the parts outside the CDR3, is KAGVTQTPRYLIKTRGQQVTLSCSPISGHRSVSWYQQTPGQGLQFLFEYFSETQRNKGNFPGRFSGRQFSNSRSEMNVSTLELGDSALYLCASSFQGHNEKLFFGSGTQLSVL.

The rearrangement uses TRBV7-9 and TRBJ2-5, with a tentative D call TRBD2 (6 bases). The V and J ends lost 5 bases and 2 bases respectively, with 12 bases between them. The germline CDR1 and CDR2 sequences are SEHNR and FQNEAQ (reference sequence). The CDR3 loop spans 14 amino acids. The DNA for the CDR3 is TGTGCCAGCAGCCACCCGGGAGCACAAGAGACCCAGTACTTC. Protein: CASSHPGAQETQYF.

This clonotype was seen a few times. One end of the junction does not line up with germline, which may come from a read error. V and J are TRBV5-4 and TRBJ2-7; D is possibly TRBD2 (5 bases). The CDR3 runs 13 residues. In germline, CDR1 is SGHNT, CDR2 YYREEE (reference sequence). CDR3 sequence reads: CASSFGSAGEQSF. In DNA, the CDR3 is TGTGCCAGCAGCTTTGGGAGCGCGGGCGAGCAGTCCTTC.

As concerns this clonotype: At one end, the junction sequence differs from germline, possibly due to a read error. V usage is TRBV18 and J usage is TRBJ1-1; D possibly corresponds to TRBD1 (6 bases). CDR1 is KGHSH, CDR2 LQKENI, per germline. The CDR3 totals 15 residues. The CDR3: CASSTPTGYGAEAFF. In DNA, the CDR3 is TGTGCCAGCTCAACACCCACAGGGTATGGGGCTGAAGCTTTCTTT.

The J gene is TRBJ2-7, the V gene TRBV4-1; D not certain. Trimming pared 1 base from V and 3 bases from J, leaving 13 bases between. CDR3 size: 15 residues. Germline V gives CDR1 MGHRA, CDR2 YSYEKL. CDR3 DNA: TGCGCCAGCAGCCAAGGGCAGGAGACCAACTACGAGCAGTACTTC. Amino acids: CASSQGQETNYEQYF.

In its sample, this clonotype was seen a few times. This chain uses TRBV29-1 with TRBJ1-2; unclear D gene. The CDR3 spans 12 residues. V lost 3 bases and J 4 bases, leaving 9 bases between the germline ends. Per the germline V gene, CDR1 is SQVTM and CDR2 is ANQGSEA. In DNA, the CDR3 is TGCAGCGTTGAGGTCGATGCCTATGGCTACACCTTC. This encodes CSVEVDAYGYTF. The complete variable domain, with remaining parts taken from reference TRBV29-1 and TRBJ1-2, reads SAVISQKPSRDICQRGTSLTIQCQVDSQVTMMFWYRQQPGQSLTLIATANQGSEATYESGFVIDKFPISRPNLTFSTLTVSNMSPEDSSIYLCSVEVDAYGYTFGSGTRLTVV.

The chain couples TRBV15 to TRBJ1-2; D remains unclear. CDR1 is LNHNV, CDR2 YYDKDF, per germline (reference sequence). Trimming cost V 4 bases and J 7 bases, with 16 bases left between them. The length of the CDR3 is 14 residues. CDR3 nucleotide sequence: TGTGCCACCAGCATGATCGGGGTTATAGGTGGCTACACCTTC. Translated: CATSMIGVIGGYTF.

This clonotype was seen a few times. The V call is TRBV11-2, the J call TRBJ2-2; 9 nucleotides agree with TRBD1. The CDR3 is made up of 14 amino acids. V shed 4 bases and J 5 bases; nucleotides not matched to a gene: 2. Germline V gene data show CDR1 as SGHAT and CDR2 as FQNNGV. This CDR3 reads CASSWDRETGELFF. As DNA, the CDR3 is TGTGCCAGCAGCTGGGACAGGGAAACCGGGGAGCTGTTTTTT.

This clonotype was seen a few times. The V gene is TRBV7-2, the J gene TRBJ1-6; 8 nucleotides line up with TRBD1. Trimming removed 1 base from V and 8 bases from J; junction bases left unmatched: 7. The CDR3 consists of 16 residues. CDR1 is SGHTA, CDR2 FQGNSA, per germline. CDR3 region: CASSLDRDRSDSPLHF. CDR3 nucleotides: TGTGCCAGCAGCTTAGACCGGGACAGGAGCGATTCACCCCTCCACTTT.

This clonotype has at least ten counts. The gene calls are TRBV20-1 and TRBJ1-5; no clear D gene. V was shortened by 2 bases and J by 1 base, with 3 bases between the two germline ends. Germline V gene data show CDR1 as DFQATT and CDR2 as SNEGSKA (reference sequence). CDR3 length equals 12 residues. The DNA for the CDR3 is TGCAGTGCTAGATACAGCAATCAGCCCCAGCATTTT. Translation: CSARYSNQPQHF.

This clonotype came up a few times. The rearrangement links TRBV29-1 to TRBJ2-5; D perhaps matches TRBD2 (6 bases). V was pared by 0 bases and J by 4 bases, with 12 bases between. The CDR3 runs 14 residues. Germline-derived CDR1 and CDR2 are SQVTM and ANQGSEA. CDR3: CSVEEVGRGETQYF. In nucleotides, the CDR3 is TGCAGCGTTGAAGAGGTGGGGCGGGGAGAGACCCAGTACTTC.

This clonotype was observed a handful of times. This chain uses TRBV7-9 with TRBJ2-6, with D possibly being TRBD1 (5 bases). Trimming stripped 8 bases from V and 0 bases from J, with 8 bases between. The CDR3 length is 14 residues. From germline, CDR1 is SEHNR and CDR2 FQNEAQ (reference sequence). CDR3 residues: CASADSSGANVLTF. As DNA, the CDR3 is TGTGCCAGCGCAGACAGCTCTGGGGCCAACGTCCTGACTTTC. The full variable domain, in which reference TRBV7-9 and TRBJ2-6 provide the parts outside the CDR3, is DTGVSQNPRHKITKRGQNVTFRCDPISEHNRLYWYRQTLGQGPEFLTYFQNEAQLEKSRLLSDRFSAERPKGSFSTLEIQRTEQGDSAMYLCASADSSGANVLTFGAGSRLTVL.

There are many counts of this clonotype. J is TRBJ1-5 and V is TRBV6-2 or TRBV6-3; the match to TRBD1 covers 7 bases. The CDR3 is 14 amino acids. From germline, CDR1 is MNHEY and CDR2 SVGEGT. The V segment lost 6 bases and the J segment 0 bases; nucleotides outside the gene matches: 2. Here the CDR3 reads CASSRGNSNQPQHF. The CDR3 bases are TGTGCCAGCAGCAGGGGGAATAGCAATCAGCCCCAGCATTTT.

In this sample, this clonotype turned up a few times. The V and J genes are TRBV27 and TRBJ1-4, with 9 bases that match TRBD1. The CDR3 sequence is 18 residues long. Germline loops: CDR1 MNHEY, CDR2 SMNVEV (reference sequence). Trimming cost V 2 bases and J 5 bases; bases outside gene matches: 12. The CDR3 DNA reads TGTGCCAGCAGTTTAACAATTGGACAGGGGACCGAAAATGAAAAACTGTTTTTT. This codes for CASSLTIGQGTENEKLFF. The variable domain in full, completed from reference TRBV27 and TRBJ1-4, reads EAQVTQNPRYLITVTGKKLTVTCSQNMNHEYMSWYRQDPGLGLRQIYYSMNVEVTDKGDVPEGYKVSRKEKRNFPLILESPSPNQTSLYFCASSLTIGQGTENEKLFFGSGTQLSVL.

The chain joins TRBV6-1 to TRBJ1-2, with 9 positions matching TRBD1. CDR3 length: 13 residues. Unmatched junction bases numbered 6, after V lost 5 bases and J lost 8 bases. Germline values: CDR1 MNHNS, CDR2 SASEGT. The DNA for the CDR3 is TGTGCCAGCAGTAAACCGGGACAGGGAGGCTACACCTTC. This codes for CASSKPGQGGYTF.

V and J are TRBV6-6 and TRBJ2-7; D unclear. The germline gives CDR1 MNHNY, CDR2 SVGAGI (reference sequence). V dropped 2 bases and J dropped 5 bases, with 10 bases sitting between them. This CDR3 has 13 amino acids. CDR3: CASSYENTDEQYV. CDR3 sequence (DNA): TGTGCCAGCAGTTACGAGAACACAGACGAGCAGTACGTC.

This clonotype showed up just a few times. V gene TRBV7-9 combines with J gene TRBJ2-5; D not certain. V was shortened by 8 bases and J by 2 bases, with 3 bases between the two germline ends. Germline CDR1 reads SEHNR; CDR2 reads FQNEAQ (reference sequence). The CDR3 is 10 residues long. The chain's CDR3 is CASEQETQYF. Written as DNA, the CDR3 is TGTGCCAGCGAGCAAGAGACCCAGTACTTC. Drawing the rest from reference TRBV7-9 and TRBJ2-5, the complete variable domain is DTGVSQNPRHKITKRGQNVTFRCDPISEHNRLYWYRQTLGQGPEFLTYFQNEAQLEKSRLLSDRFSAERPKGSFSTLEIQRTEQGDSAMYLCASEQETQYFGPGTRLLVL.

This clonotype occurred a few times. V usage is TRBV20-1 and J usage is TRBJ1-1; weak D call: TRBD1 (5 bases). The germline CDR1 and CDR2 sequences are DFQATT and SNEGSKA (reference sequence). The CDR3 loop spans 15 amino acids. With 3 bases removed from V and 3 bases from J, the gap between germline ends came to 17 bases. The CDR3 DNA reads TGCAGTGCTAGGCCTGGGGGGTCGGGGGACACTGAAGCTTTCTTT. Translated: CSARPGGSGDTEAFF.

The CDR3 here is CSVEAAGRTDTQYF. In nucleotides, the CDR3 is TGCAGCGTTGAAGCGGCAGGACGCACAGATACGCAGTATTTT. This chain connects TRBV29-1 to TRBJ2-3; D is ambiguous. The V gene lost 1 base and the J gene lost 1 base, with 9 bases spanning the gap. This CDR3 contains 14 residues. Germline V gene data show CDR1 as SQVTM and CDR2 as ANQGSEA.

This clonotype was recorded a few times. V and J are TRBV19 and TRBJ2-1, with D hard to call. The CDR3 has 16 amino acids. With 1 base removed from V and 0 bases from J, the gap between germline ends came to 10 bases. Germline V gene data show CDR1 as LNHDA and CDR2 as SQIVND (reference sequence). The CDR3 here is CASSIGAARSYNEQFF. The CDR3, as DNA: TGTGCCAGTAGTATAGGGGCGGCGCGCTCCTACAATGAGCAGTTCTTC.

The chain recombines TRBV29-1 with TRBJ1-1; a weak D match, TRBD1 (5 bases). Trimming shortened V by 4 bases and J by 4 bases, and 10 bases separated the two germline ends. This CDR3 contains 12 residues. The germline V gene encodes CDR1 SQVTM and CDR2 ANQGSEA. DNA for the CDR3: TGCAGCGTTGCTTCGCAGGGCACTGAAGCTTTCTTT. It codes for CSVASQGTEAFF.

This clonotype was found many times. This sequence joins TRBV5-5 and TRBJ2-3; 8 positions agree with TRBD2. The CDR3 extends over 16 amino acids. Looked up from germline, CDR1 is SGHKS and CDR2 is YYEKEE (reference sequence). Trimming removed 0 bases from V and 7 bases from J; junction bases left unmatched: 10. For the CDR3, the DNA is TGTGCCAGCAGCTTGGCTGGTAGCGGGGATTTCAATACGCAGTATTTT. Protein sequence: CASSLAGSGDFNTQYF. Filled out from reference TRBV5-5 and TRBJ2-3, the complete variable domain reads DAGVTQSPTHLIKTRGQQVTLRCSPISGHKSVSWYQQVLGQGPQFIFQYYEKEERGRGNFPDRFSARQFPNYSSELNVNALLLGDSALYLCASSLAGSGDFNTQYFGPGTRLTVL.

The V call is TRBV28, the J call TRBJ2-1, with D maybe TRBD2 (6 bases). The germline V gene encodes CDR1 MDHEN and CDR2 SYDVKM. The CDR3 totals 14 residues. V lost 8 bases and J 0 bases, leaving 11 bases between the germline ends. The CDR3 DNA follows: TGTGCCAGCGCGGACTATAGCTCCTACAATGAGCAGTTCTTC. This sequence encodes CASADYSSYNEQFF.

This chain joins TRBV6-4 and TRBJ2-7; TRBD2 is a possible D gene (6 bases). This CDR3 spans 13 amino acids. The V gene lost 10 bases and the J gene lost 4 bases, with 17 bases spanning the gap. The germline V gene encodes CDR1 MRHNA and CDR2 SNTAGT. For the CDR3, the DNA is TGTGCCAAACCCAGGATCGGGAGTTACGAGCAGTACGTC. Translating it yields CAKPRIGSYEQYV.